A selection of T cell receptor beta chains follows, all from one sample in a study of cytomegalovirus exposure and HLA in healthy donors. Profiling relied on immunoSEQ multiplex PCR, and the TCRdb table lists in-frame clones only, not all of them. The repertoire holds some 50,000 clones, with roughly 72% as singletons. Input material: PBMCs. Every receptor here comes from a woman aged 45-59 years in good health and CMV-seropositive. CDR3s include the opening cysteine and the closing phenylalanine or tryptophan. A D gene is named only where the DNA matches it firmly. Size tells how often a clone was seen (once, few, many) or the class of an expanded clone, and some rows leave it out.

CASGPVAGAEAFF,TGTGCTAGTGGTCCGGTCGCAGGCGCTGAAGCTTTCTTT,TRBV12-5,TRBJ1-1,.,.
CASSLGTDYYYEQYF,TGCGCCAGCAGCCTAGGGACAGACTACTACTACGAGCAGTACTTC,TRBV5-1,TRBJ2-7,.,TRBD1
CARSLEQDNQPQHF,TGTGCCAGAAGCTTGGAACAGGACAATCAGCCCCAGCATTTT,TRBV5-3,TRBJ1-5,.,.
CASSRAGQGARKNTEAFF,TGCGCCAGCAGCCGGGCCGGACAGGGGGCGAGAAAGAACACTGAAGCTTTCTTT,TRBV4-3,TRBJ1-1,.,TRBD1
CAWSDFGRSLEKLFF,TGTGCCTGGAGTGATTTCGGCAGGTCCTTAGAAAAACTGTTTTTT,TRBV30,TRBJ1-4,.,.
CASSLGGTPRYEQYF,TGTGCCAGCAGCTTAGGAGGGACTCCACGCTACGAGCAGTACTTC,TRBV11-3,TRBJ2-7,.,.
CASSQNLQLSKGYTF,TGCGCCAGCAGCCAAAACCTACAGCTTTCAAAGGGCTACACCTTC,TRBV4-1,TRBJ1-2,few,.
CASSLATGSEQYF,TGTGCCAGCAGCTTAGCGACTGGGAGCGAGCAGTACTTC,TRBV7-9,TRBJ2-7,.,.
CASIRRGQGRDEQYF,TGTGCCAGCATTCGACGAGGACAGGGGAGGGACGAGCAGTACTTC,TRBV2,TRBJ2-7,.,TRBD1
CASSRQGLGAFF,TGTGCCAGCAGCAGACAGGGCCTAGGGGCTTTCTTT,TRBV5-4,TRBJ1-1,.,TRBD1
CASPTGWREGRRTGELFF,TGTGCCAGCCCTACCGGGTGGCGGGAGGGCCGACGGACCGGGGAGCTGTTTTTT,TRBV27,TRBJ2-2,.,TRBD2
CASSAGTSGSTDEQFF,TGTGCCAGCAGCGCCGGGACTAGCGGGAGTACGGATGAGCAGTTCTTC,TRBV7-9,TRBJ2-1,.,TRBD2
CASRNPSGSGGNEQFF,TGTGCCAGCAGGAACCCAAGCGGGAGTGGAGGCAATGAGCAGTTCTTC,TRBV19,TRBJ2-1,.,TRBD2
CASTRGRAVGHNEQFF,TGTGCCAGTACTCGTGGGAGGGCAGTCGGGCACAATGAGCAGTTCTTC,TRBV19,TRBJ2-1,.,TRBD2
CASMTRQGASWGGYTF,TGTGCCAGCATGACGAGACAGGGGGCTTCTTGGGGTGGCTACACCTTC,TRBV27,TRBJ1-2,few,TRBD1
CASSRDSSYEQYF,TGTGCCAGCAGTAGGGACAGCTCCTACGAGCAGTACTTC,TRBV2,TRBJ2-7,.,TRBD1
CASSIRRTSGPYEQYF,TGTGCCAGTAGTATAAGGAGAACTAGCGGGCCCTACGAGCAGTACTTC,TRBV19,TRBJ2-7,once,TRBD2
CASSMGLAGDTGELFF,TGTGCCAGCAGCATGGGACTAGCGGGAGACACCGGGGAGCTGTTTTTT,TRBV5-6,TRBJ2-2,.,TRBD2
CASSPGLAGGRGKETQYF,TGTGCCAGCAGCCCCGGACTAGCGGGGGGCAGGGGAAAAGAGACCCAGTACTTC,TRBV7-6,TRBJ2-5,.,TRBD2
CASSLTDNEQFF,TGTGCCAGCAGCTTAACGGACAATGAGCAGTTCTTC,TRBV7-2,TRBJ2-1,few,.
CASGERGGKPGELFF,TGTGCCAGCGGGGAGCGGGGGGGAAAACCCGGGGAGCTGTTTTTT,TRBV7-2,TRBJ2-2,.,TRBD2
CASSLAQSYYEQYF,TGTGCCAGCAGCTTAGCACAGTCTTACTACGAGCAGTACTTC,TRBV13,TRBJ2-7,.,.
CSVVPGVGTGVGGTQYF,TGCAGCGTTGTCCCGGGCGTAGGGACAGGGGTAGGCGGCACCCAGTATTTT,TRBV29-1,TRBJ2-3,.,TRBD1
CASSSQNNEQFF,TGTGCCAGTAGTTCCCAAAACAATGAGCAGTTCTTC,TRBV19,TRBJ2-1,.,.
CASRGTSGGAKNIQYF,TGTGCCAGCAGAGGGACTAGCGGGGGGGCCAAAAACATTCAGTACTTC,TRBV2,TRBJ2-4,.,TRBD2
CASSNHGGGNEQFF,TGCGCCAGCAGTAATCATGGGGGGGGCAATGAGCAGTTCTTC,TRBV4-3,TRBJ2-1,.,TRBD2
CAWTPGGWNSPLHF,TGTGCCTGGACTCCTGGGGGGTGGAATTCACCCCTCCACTTT,TRBV30,TRBJ1-6,once,.
CASMGRDYEKLFF,TGTGCCAGCATGGGCAGGGACTATGAAAAACTGTTTTTT,TRBV14,TRBJ1-4,.,.
CASSLPSTSGSLREQYF,TGTGCCAGCAGCTTACCTTCGACTAGCGGGAGCTTACGAGAACAGTACTTC,TRBV7-9,TRBJ2-7,.,TRBD2
CASSQDLGPRGPQHF,TGCGCCAGCAGCCAAGATCTAGGCCCCCGGGGACCCCAGCATTTT,TRBV4-3,TRBJ1-5,.,.
CASSQDLAVFLEAKNIQYF,TGCGCCAGCAGCCAAGATTTGGCGGTCTTCCTGGAGGCCAAAAACATTCAGTACTTC,TRBV4-3,TRBJ2-4,.,.
CRAGTDNGYTF,TGCAGGGCCGGGACAGATAATGGCTACACCTTC,TRBV20-1,TRBJ1-2,.,TRBD1
CASSTEATSPYEQYF,TGTGCCAGCAGCACCGAGGCGACTTCCCCCTACGAGCAGTACTTC,TRBV9,TRBJ2-7,.,.
CSLRGGRDTQYF,TGCAGCCTACGGGGGGGGCGAGATACGCAGTATTTT,TRBV29-1,TRBJ2-3,.,TRBD2
CASSSGPAGTGELFF,TGTGCCAGCAGCTCGGGACCAGCGGGCACCGGGGAGCTGTTTTTT,TRBV7-2,TRBJ2-2,once,.
CASSYAGGSEKLFF,TGTGCCAGCAGTTACGCAGGGGGTTCGGAAAAACTGTTTTTT,TRBV6-6,TRBJ1-4,.,TRBD1
CASSPERAGTNYGYTF,TGTGCCAGCAGCCCAGAGCGGGCGGGAACTAACTATGGCTACACCTTC,TRBV7-3,TRBJ1-2,once,.
CASSSGTSGRNVDEQFF,TGTGCCAGCAGCTCTGGGACTAGCGGGAGAAATGTAGATGAGCAGTTCTTC,TRBV5-8,TRBJ2-1,.,TRBD2
CASSTFGEGDKNIQYF,TGTGCCAGTAGTACCTTCGGAGAGGGGGACAAAAACATTCAGTACTTC,TRBV19,TRBJ2-4,few,.
CASSLMGLLGEQFF,TGTGCCAGCAGCTTAATGGGACTATTGGGTGAGCAGTTCTTC,TRBV7-9,TRBJ2-1,.,TRBD2
CASSLRQGSTEAFF,TGTGCCAGCAGCTTAAGACAGGGGAGCACTGAAGCTTTCTTT,TRBV7-9,TRBJ1-1,once,TRBD1
CAPQGDRHEQFF,TGTGCCCCCCAAGGGGACAGGCATGAGCAGTTCTTC,TRBV21-1,TRBJ2-1,.,.
CASSLRKGGADDEQYF,TGTGCCAGCAGCCTACGGAAAGGAGGGGCCGACGACGAGCAGTACTTC,TRBV7-9,TRBJ2-7,.,.
CASSLDATQGQQYF,TGTGCCAGCAGCTTGGATGCGACACAGGGCCAGCAGTACTTC,TRBV5-6,TRBJ2-7,.,.
CASSRTGTGTWTQYF,TGTGCCAGTAGTAGAACCGGGACAGGGACCTGGACCCAGTACTTC,TRBV19,TRBJ2-5,.,TRBD1